The sequence of this T cell receptor (beta chain) was determined in a study of CD8+CD57+ T cells in acquired aplastic anemia. Across the study: When averaged, DNA from sorted CD4+ and CD8+ cells came to around 3.1 ug. CD4+ reads averaged about 11 million in healthy donors.

Both TCR beta VDJ combination and CDR3 sequence profiling were carried out. Genomic DNA was the template for this profiling. TCRdb used MiXCR to reprocess the reads, holding one entry per CDR3 protein. The sample has 100,000 to 150,000 distinct CDR3 sequences; 48% are singletons. Germline-derived CDR1 and CDR2 are LNHDA and SQIVND (reference sequence). V lost 3 bases and J 4 bases, leaving 11 bases between the germline ends. The CDR3 totals 14 residues. Findings and limits, study-wide: Overlap between patients and controls comprised some 31 CD8+ CDR3 sequences.

As for this clonotype: What it recognizes is unknown.

Sequenced input: sorted CD4+, CD8+, or CD8+CD57+ T cells (not recorded which) from PBMCs. V gene TRBV19 combines with J gene TRBJ2-3; D is perhaps TRBD2 (5 bases). The sequence was obtained from a human donor in good health, serving as a control. CDR3 residues: CASSIFGKADTQYF. The CDR3 coding sequence is TGTGCCAGTAGTATTTTCGGGAAGGCAGATACGCAGTATTTT.